Listed here are 25 T cell receptor beta chains from one sample, sequenced in a study of CD8+ T cells in alopecia areata. Reverse transcription of extracted RNA yielded cDNA, which provided the sequencing template. Repertoires were generated with immunoSEQ multiplex PCR, while TCRdb's copy carries only in-frame clones and drops some. This sample yields about 3,600 clones, of which about two thirds are seen a single time; roughly 6.4% belongs to the top ten. The specimen sequenced was skin. These receptors originate from a human donor in good health.

This chain uses TRBV4-1 with TRBJ2-7; TRBD1 matches 9 bases. The CDR3 totals 15 residues. J lost 3 bases, V lost 0 bases, and 3 bases had no gene match. In germline, CDR1 is MGHRA, CDR2 YSYEKL. For the CDR3, the DNA is TGCGCCAGCAGCCAAGAAGGGACAGGGTACTACGAGCAGTACTTC. Its translation: CASSQEGTGYYEQYF.

The V and J genes are TRBV7-2 and TRBJ1-2; maybe TRBD1 (5 bases). The CDR3 runs 15 residues. Germline-derived CDR1 and CDR2 are SGHTA and FQGNSA. Trimming removed 4 bases at V and 4 bases at J, with 16 bases between. CDR3 coding DNA: TGTGCCAGCAGCTACATTAGGACAAGAACCTATGGCTACACCTTC. Its translation is CASSYIRTRTYGYTF.

The chain carries TRBV9 and TRBJ1-1; TRBD1 aligns across 9 bases. Germline V gives CDR1 SGDLS, CDR2 YYNGEE. V dropped 7 bases and J dropped 1; count of bases not matched to a gene: 2. The CDR3 is 13 residues long. The CDR3 bases are TGTGCCAGCCGACAGGGGGGGAACACTGAAGCTTTCTTT. Its translation: CASRQGGNTEAFF.

The chain uses TRBV4-1 and TRBJ1-4; TRBD1 matches at 9 bases. The CDR3 runs to 15 residues. Germline V gives CDR1 MGHRA, CDR2 YSYEKL. The V segment lost 2 bases and the J segment 8 bases; nucleotides outside the gene matches: 6. The CDR3 sequence: CASSQLTGGGEKLFF. CDR3 nucleotides: TGCGCCAGCAGCCAACTGACAGGGGGTGGGGAAAAACTGTTTTTT.

The genes are TRBV7-9 and TRBJ1-1; D gene uncertain. The V end was cut by 6 bases, the J end by 1 base, with 12 bases between. This CDR3 has 14 amino acids. The germline gives CDR1 SEHNR, CDR2 FQNEAQ (reference sequence). The CDR3 here is CASSHDLGNTEAFF. For the CDR3, the DNA is TGTGCCAGCAGTCATGATCTGGGGAACACTGAAGCTTTCTTT.

The chain recombines TRBV6-5 with TRBJ1-2; 7 bases align to TRBD1. The ends lost 6 bases at V and 8 bases at J; junction bases unmatched: 9. Per germline, CDR1 MNHEY and CDR2 SVGAGI. The length of the CDR3 is 13 residues. CDR3 DNA sequence: TGTGCCAGCAGCCGAGGACAGGCTGAAGGCTACACCTTC. This codes for CASSRGQAEGYTF.

This clone has a single count. The chain joins TRBV5-4 to TRBJ1-1; 7 bases map to TRBD1. Germline CDR1 is SGHNT and CDR2 is YYREEE (reference sequence). The CDR3 has 13 amino acids. V dropped 5 bases and J dropped 11; count of bases not matched to a gene: 12. CDR3 residues: CASSYRGQEDAFF. CDR3 DNA sequence: TGTGCCAGCAGTTACAGGGGCCAGGAGGACGCTTTCTTT.

The chain uses TRBV7-2 and TRBJ2-1; a possible D gene is TRBD2 (5 bases). CDR1 and CDR2 from the germline V gene are SGHTA and FQGNSA. V was shortened by 4 bases and J by 0 bases, with 10 bases between the two germline ends. CDR3 length equals 15 residues. For the CDR3, the DNA is TGTGCCAGCAGCTCTCAGCGGAGCTCCTACAATGAGCAGTTCTTC. This encodes CASSSQRSSYNEQFF.

The J gene is TRBJ1-5, the V gene TRBV19; 11 nucleotides match TRBD1. Germline-derived CDR1 and CDR2 are LNHDA and SQIVND (reference sequence). The length of the CDR3 is 15 residues. J gave up 7 bases and V 4 bases, and 6 bases lay outside the gene matches. CDR3 residues: CASSTSGTGGQPQHF. The CDR3 bases are TGTGCCAGTAGTACCTCCGGGACAGGGGGGCAGCCCCAGCATTTT.

This clone has a single count. This sequence joins TRBV5-6 and TRBJ1-2; unclear D gene. There are 15 residues in the CDR3. V lost 4 bases and J 7 bases, leaving 20 bases between the germline ends. Looked up from germline, CDR1 is SGHDT and CDR2 is YYEEEE. The CDR3 loop is CASSLDESGVRGYTF. For the CDR3, the DNA is TGTGCCAGCAGCCTGGACGAGAGTGGGGTACGTGGCTACACCTTC.

In DNA, the CDR3 is TGCGCCAGCAGCTCAGGAGGGGTAGGCTATAATTCACCCCTCCACTTT. Protein: CASSSGGVGYNSPLHF. This chain joins TRBV5-1 and TRBJ1-6; possibly TRBD1 for D (5 bases). The germline V gene encodes CDR1 SGHRS and CDR2 YFSETQ. V lost 3 bases and J lost 3, with 13 bases in between. This CDR3 has 16 amino acids.

The table lists this clone with a count of one. The chain couples TRBV6-5 to TRBJ1-4, with 7 bases lining up with TRBD1. Germline CDR1 MNHEY, CDR2 SVGAGI. Trimming removed 0 bases from V and 7 bases from J; junction bases left unmatched: 2. The CDR3 extends over 14 amino acids. The CDR3 reads CASSYSRGPEKLFF. The CDR3 bases are TGTGCCAGCAGTTACTCGAGGGGGCCTGAAAAACTGTTTTTT.

This rearrangement joins TRBV12-5 to TRBJ2-2; no firm D call. The CDR3 loop spans 12 amino acids. Germline CDR1 and CDR2: LGHNT and FRNRAP. Trimming took off 7 bases at V and 6 bases at J, with 9 bases between the two ends. The CDR3 loop is CASEKQAGELFF. The CDR3 DNA is TGTGCTAGTGAGAAACAAGCCGGGGAGCTGTTTTTT.

The chain links TRBV30 to TRBJ2-2; TRBD1 agrees at 8 bases. Germline V gene lookup returns CDR1 GTSNPN and CDR2 SVGIG (reference sequence). This CDR3 is built from 13 residues. The J segment lost 6 bases and the V segment lost 0 bases, leaving 0 bases of the junction unmatched. This CDR3 is CAWSVQGAGELFF. As DNA, the CDR3 is TGTGCCTGGAGTGTACAGGGGGCCGGGGAGCTGTTTTTT.

The V gene is TRBV6-4, the J gene TRBJ1-1, with D unclear. CDR1 and CDR2 from the germline V gene are MRHNA and SNTAGT. Trimming took off 0 bases at V and 1 base at J, with 3 bases between the two ends. This CDR3 is built from 13 residues. The CDR3 here is CASSDSSNTEAFF. CDR3 nucleotide sequence: TGTGCCAGCAGTGACTCATCGAACACTGAAGCTTTCTTT.

This clone was detected only a few times. The J gene is TRBJ2-7, the V gene TRBV2; TRBD2 is a possible D gene (5 bases). CDR1 SNHLY and CDR2 FYNNEI come from the germline V gene. The CDR3 loop spans 17 amino acids. The germline V and J ends were trimmed by 7 bases and 1 base, with 23 bases remaining between them. The CDR3 loop reads CASMGMAARDRSYEQYF. The CDR3, as DNA: TGTGCCAGCATGGGTATGGCAGCGAGGGATAGGTCCTACGAGCAGTACTTC.

As regards this clone: The sample contains more than one DNA sequence encoding this CDR3. The gene calls are TRBV18 and TRBJ1-5, with 9 bases aligning to TRBD1. The CDR3 has 15 residues. Germline assignment: CDR1 KGHSH and CDR2 LQKENI. Trimming at V came to 3 bases and at J to 2 bases, leaving 2 bases not matched to a gene. In nucleotides, the CDR3 is TGTGCCAGCTCACCCGACAGGGGGGGCAATCAGCCCCAGCATTTT. It is translated as CASSPDRGGNQPQHF.

The chain links TRBV7-9 to TRBJ2-3; 8 nucleotides match TRBD2. The CDR3 consists of 17 residues. V trimming: 5 bases; J trimming: 1 base; junction bases outside the gene matches: 11. From germline, CDR1 is SEHNR and CDR2 FQNEAQ (reference sequence). This chain's CDR3 is CASSQGTPGLGTDTQYF. The CDR3 nucleotides are TGTGCCAGCAGCCAAGGGACCCCGGGACTAGGCACAGATACGCAGTATTTT.

The rearrangement links TRBV30 to TRBJ2-3, with D unresolved. Germline values: CDR1 GTSNPN, CDR2 SVGIG (reference sequence). This CDR3 comprises 12 residues. DNA of the CDR3: TGTTCCGGAACCGATAGCACAGATACGCAGTATTTT. Its protein product is CSGTDSTDTQYF.

The chain combines TRBV19 with TRBJ2-6, with D uncertain. Germline CDR1 is LNHDA and CDR2 is SQIVND (reference sequence). This CDR3 contains 17 residues. V was cut by 0 bases and J by 4 bases, with 13 bases left in between. For the CDR3, the DNA is TGTGCCAGTAGTATAGATCCGGGCGCGGTCGGGGCCAACGTCCTGACTTTC. Translated: CASSIDPGAVGANVLTF. Based on the CDR3 plus reference TRBV19 and TRBJ2-6, the full variable domain is DGGITQSPKYLFRKEGQNVTLSCEQNLNHDAMYWYRQDPGQGLRLIYYSQIVNDFQKGDIAEGYSVSREKKESFPLTVTSAQKNPTAFYLCASSIDPGAVGANVLTFGAGSRLTVL.

The chain joins TRBV9 to TRBJ1-2, with 8 bases lining up with TRBD1. The CDR3 is 14 residues long. V lost 4 bases to trimming and J lost 4 bases; unmatched junction nucleotides: 6. Germline CDR1 reads SGDLS; CDR2 reads YYNGEE. CDR3 sequence: CASSPTGAAYGYTF. As DNA, the CDR3 is TGTGCCAGCAGCCCGACAGGGGCGGCCTATGGCTACACCTTC.

This chain joins TRBV29-1 and TRBJ1-1, with a tentative D call TRBD1 (6 bases). This CDR3 comprises 11 residues. The V and J ends lost 4 bases and 6 bases respectively, with 9 bases between them. Germline CDR1 reads SQVTM; CDR2 reads ANQGSEA. CDR3 bases: TGCAGCGTTGGCAGGGGACCTGAAGCTTTCTTT. Amino acids: CSVGRGPEAFF.

CDR3 amino acids: CASSGGRREGRYEQYF. The CDR3 DNA follows: TGTGCCAGCAGTGGGGGACGAAGGGAAGGACGCTACGAGCAGTACTTC. V and J are TRBV6-1 and TRBJ2-7; D is tentatively TRBD1 or TRBD2 (5 bases each). This CDR3 has 16 residues. CDR1 is MNHNS and CDR2 is SASEGT in the germline V gene. V was pared by 4 bases and J by 3 bases, with 19 bases between.

The chain employs TRBV7-2 and TRBJ1-5; D unresolved. This CDR3 comprises 14 residues. V was trimmed by 3 bases and J by 0 bases, leaving 6 bases between them. The V gene's germline CDR1 is SGHTA and CDR2 FQGNSA. Written as DNA, the CDR3 is TGTGCCAGCAGCTTGGCTGATAGCAATCAGCCCCAGCATTTT. Translation gives CASSLADSNQPQHF.

The gene calls are TRBV2 and TRBJ2-3; D gene ambiguous. V was cut by 0 bases and J by 8 bases, with 6 bases left in between. The CDR3 runs to 12 residues. Germline CDR1 reads SNHLY; CDR2 reads FYNNEI. The CDR3: CASSEARITQYF. CDR3 DNA: TGTGCCAGCAGTGAAGCGCGAATTACGCAGTATTTT.